Presented here are 20 T cell receptor beta chains from one specimen sequenced in a study of T cell clones after liver transplantation. Generated by immunoSEQ multiplex PCR, the TCRdb table keeps only in-frame clones and is missing some. The sample yields some 57,000 clones, under 85% seen once. The starting material was CD4+ T cells from blood, obtained at the 22-month timepoint. These receptors were obtained from a human patient who received a liver transplant. The graft donor may account for some of the T cells.

V usage is TRBV6-1 and J usage is TRBJ2-3, with TRBD1 matching over 8 bases. This CDR3 contains 14 residues. The junction had 5 bases not matched to a gene; V was cut back by 3 bases and J by 6 bases. The V gene's germline CDR1 is MNHNS and CDR2 SASEGT. In DNA form, the CDR3 reads TGTGCCAGCAGTGAGACAGGGGCAAGGGATACGCAGTATTTT. Amino acid sequence: CASSETGARDTQYF.

This chain uses TRBV5-5 with TRBJ2-1, with 8 bases that match TRBD1. The CDR3 spans 12 residues. Germline V gene sequence: CDR1 SGHKS, CDR2 YYEKEE (reference sequence). After removal of 0 bases from V and 15 bases from J, the junction contained 5 bases not matched to a gene. The CDR3 reads CASSLATGDVFF. The CDR3 coding sequence is TGTGCCAGCAGCTTGGCGACAGGGGATGTGTTCTTC.

V gene TRBV6-6 combines with J gene TRBJ2-5; 9 positions agree with TRBD1. V trimming: 4 bases; J trimming: 4 bases; junction bases outside the gene matches: 4. Per germline, CDR1 MNHNY and CDR2 SVGAGI (reference sequence). The CDR3 sequence is 14 residues long. Here the CDR3 DNA reads TGTGCCAGCAGTTCGTCGGGACAGGGAGAGACCCAGTACTTC. Protein: CASSSSGQGETQYF.

This clone has just one count. The chain employs TRBV10-3 and TRBJ1-3, with D perhaps matching TRBD1 (6 bases). This CDR3 region has 15 residues. Trimming cost V 4 bases and J 4 bases, with 14 bases left between them. Germline values: CDR1 ENHRY, CDR2 SYGVKD. CDR3 bases: TGTGCCATCAGTGGCCTCGAGGGGGGCGGAAACACCATATATTTT. It specifies CAISGLEGGGNTIYF.

The chain couples TRBV7-9 to TRBJ2-1; possibly TRBD2 for D (6 bases). Per the germline V gene, CDR1 is SEHNR and CDR2 is FQNEAQ (reference sequence). There are 14 residues in the CDR3. V lost 5 bases and J lost 6, with 14 bases in between. Here the CDR3 reads CASSGTRGSNEQFF. CDR3 DNA: TGTGCCAGCAGCGGGACTCGGGGGAGCAATGAGCAGTTCTTC. The whole variable domain, remainder taken from reference TRBV7-9 and TRBJ2-1, is DTGVSQNPRHKITKRGQNVTFRCDPISEHNRLYWYRQTLGQGPEFLTYFQNEAQLEKSRLLSDRFSAERPKGSFSTLEIQRTEQGDSAMYLCASSGTRGSNEQFFGPGTRLTVL.

The chain carries TRBV28 and TRBJ1-4; D call uncertain. V lost 3 bases and J lost 0, with 5 bases in between. This CDR3 has 14 residues. CDR1 MDHEN and CDR2 SYDVKM come from the germline V gene. CDR3 loop: CASSFSPTNEKLFF. The CDR3 DNA reads as TGTGCCAGCAGTTTTTCTCCAACTAATGAAAAACTGTTTTTT.

The chain combines TRBV9 with TRBJ2-2; D uncertain. Trimming removed 4 bases at V and 2 bases at J, with 12 bases between. The CDR3 contains 15 residues. From germline, CDR1 is SGDLS and CDR2 YYNGEE. The CDR3 DNA is TGTGCCAGCAGCCCGAGGCCGGAAAACACCGGGGAGCTGTTTTTT. This encodes CASSPRPENTGELFF. The full variable domain, with the rest looked up from reference TRBV9 and TRBJ2-2, is DSGVTQTPKHLITATGQRVTLRCSPRSGDLSVYWYQQSLDQGLQFLIQYYNGEERAKGNILERFSAQQFPDLHSELNLSSLELGDSALYFCASSPRPENTGELFFGEGSRLTVL.

The chain has TRBV7-8 and TRBJ1-1; D not resolved. Germline loops: CDR1 SGHVS, CDR2 FQNEAQ. The CDR3 loop spans 13 amino acids. Trimming shortened V by 3 bases and J by 5 bases, and 10 bases separated the two germline ends. The CDR3 bases are TGTGCCAGCAGCTTGCAGACGGGGACTGAAGCTTTCTTT. Protein: CASSLQTGTEAFF. Variable domain in full (rest from reference TRBV7-8 and TRBJ1-1): GAGVSQSPRYKVAKRGQDVALRCDPISGHVSLFWYQQALGQGPEFLTYFQNEAQLDKSGLPSDRFFAERPEGSVSTLKIQRTQQEDSAVYLCASSLQTGTEAFFGQGTRLTVV.

This clone has more than one count but fewer than ten. The chain combines TRBV30 with TRBJ1-2; perhaps TRBD1 as D (6 bases). The germline V gene encodes CDR1 GTSNPN and CDR2 SVGIG (reference sequence). This CDR3 is built from 15 residues. V was trimmed by 2 bases and J by 2 bases, leaving 15 bases between them. Written as DNA, the CDR3 is TGTGCCTGGAGTCGTGGGAGAGGGGGAAACTATGGCTACACCTTC. Translated, it gives CAWSRGRGGNYGYTF.

This clone has just a few counts. J is TRBJ2-5 and V is TRBV27; 9 positions agree with TRBD2. The CDR3 loop spans 15 amino acids. The junction had 7 bases not matched to a gene; V was cut back by 3 bases and J by 5 bases. Germline V gives CDR1 MNHEY, CDR2 SMNVEV (reference sequence). DNA of the CDR3: TGTGCCAGCAGTTTCTCGCGGGGGGGCCTCGAGACCCAGTACTTC. Its translation is CASSFSRGGLETQYF.

The rearrangement joins TRBV30 to TRBJ2-3; 8 bases fit TRBD2. The V gene end was trimmed by 3 bases and the J gene end by 4 bases; junction bases not matched to a gene: 3. Per germline, CDR1 GTSNPN and CDR2 SVGIG (reference sequence). The CDR3 is 13 amino acids. The CDR3 loop reads CAWRNGGADTQYF. DNA of the CDR3: TGTGCCTGGAGGAACGGGGGGGCAGATACGCAGTATTTT.

This clone was detected only once. The chain has TRBV2 and TRBJ1-1; D gene unclear. V was trimmed by 1 base and J by 1 base, leaving 13 bases between them. The CDR3 spans 16 residues. CDR1 and CDR2 from the germline V gene are SNHLY and FYNNEI. CDR3 coding DNA: TGTGCCAGCAGTGAAGGGCGGACTCAGCGGAACACTGAAGCTTTCTTT. Translating gives CASSEGRTQRNTEAFF.

This sequence joins TRBV2 and TRBJ1-1; the D is unclear. Germline V lookup: CDR1 SNHLY, CDR2 FYNNEI. The CDR3 sequence is 14 residues long. Trimming cost V 3 bases and J 1 base, with 9 bases left between them. The CDR3 protein is CASSERQANTEAFF. The CDR3 DNA reads TGTGCCAGCAGTGAGAGACAAGCGAACACTGAAGCTTTCTTT.

This chain uses TRBV11-2 with TRBJ2-7, with 10 bases matching TRBD1. Germline trimming cut 7 bases from V and 1 base from J; bases unmatched to any gene: 10. The CDR3 is 16 amino acids. Germline loops: CDR1 SGHAT, CDR2 FQNNGV. In nucleotides, the CDR3 is TGTGCCAGCACCCTCTTTGGGACAGGGGTTTCCTACGAGCAGTACTTC. It codes for CASTLFGTGVSYEQYF.

The chain joins TRBV6-1 to TRBJ2-3; unclear D gene. Looked up from germline, CDR1 is MNHNS and CDR2 is SASEGT. The CDR3 runs to 12 residues. Trimming removed 6 bases from V and 4 bases from J, with 8 bases in between. The CDR3 region is CASRKGSDTQYF. DNA for the CDR3: TGTGCCAGCAGAAAGGGCTCAGATACGCAGTATTTT.

Only a few counts were recorded for this clone. J is TRBJ2-7 and V is TRBV10-1; 10 bases are shared with TRBD1. Germline CDR1 WNHNN, CDR2 SYGVQD (reference sequence). The CDR3 runs 14 residues. The junction had 8 bases not matched to a gene; V was cut back by 6 bases and J by 6 bases. The CDR3 DNA reads TGCGCCAGCAGCCCACGGACAGGGGGAGGCGAGCAGTACTTC. Translation: CASSPRTGGGEQYF.

The chain has TRBV7-7 and TRBJ2-3; D is undetermined. The V end lost 5 bases, the J end lost 1 base, and 13 bases lay between the germline ends. Germline assignment: CDR1 SSHAT and CDR2 FNYEAQ (reference sequence). The CDR3 runs to 15 residues. The CDR3 DNA reads as TGTGCCAGCAGCCCCTTAGCCAGTCGCACAGATACGCAGTATTTT. It specifies CASSPLASRTDTQYF.

The chain carries TRBV13 and TRBJ2-5, with D unclear. Trimming removed 5 bases from V and 0 bases from J, with 1 base in between. Germline V gene lookup returns CDR1 PRHDT and CDR2 FYEKMQ (reference sequence). The CDR3 covers 11 residues. CDR3 protein: CASSNQETQYF. The CDR3 bases are TGTGCCAGCAGCAACCAAGAGACCCAGTACTTC.

The chain uses TRBV11-2 and TRBJ2-7; TRBD1 agrees at 10 bases. This CDR3 has 14 amino acids. The ends lost 2 bases at V and 5 bases at J; junction bases unmatched: 3. Germline CDR1 and CDR2: SGHAT and FQNNGV. The CDR3 bases are TGTGCCAGCAGCTTACTTGGACAGGGGGACGAGCAGTACTTC. Its translation: CASSLLGQGDEQYF.

The rearrangement uses TRBV28 and TRBJ1-2; the match to TRBD1 covers 7 bases. Germline trimming cut 10 bases from V and 4 bases from J; bases unmatched to any gene: 12. The CDR3 consists of 14 residues. From germline, CDR1 is MDHEN and CDR2 SYDVKM. The CDR3 DNA reads as TGTGCCACAACTAAGGGGGACAGATTCTATGGCTACACCTTC. Translation gives CATTKGDRFYGYTF.